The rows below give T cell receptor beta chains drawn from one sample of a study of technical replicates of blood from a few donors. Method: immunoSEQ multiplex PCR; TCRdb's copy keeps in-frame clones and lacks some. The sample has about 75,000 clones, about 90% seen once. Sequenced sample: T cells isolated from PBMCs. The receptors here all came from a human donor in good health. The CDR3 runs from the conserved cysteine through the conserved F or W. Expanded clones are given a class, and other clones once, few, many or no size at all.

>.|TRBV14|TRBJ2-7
CASSHLGTGNEQYF
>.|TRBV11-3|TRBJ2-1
CASTFGAGGEQFF
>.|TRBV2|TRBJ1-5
CASSGEGDQPQHF
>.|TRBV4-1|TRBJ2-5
CASSNRGKETQYF
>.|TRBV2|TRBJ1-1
CASSDEGADTEAFF
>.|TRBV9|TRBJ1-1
CASSAGTGAGGTEAFF
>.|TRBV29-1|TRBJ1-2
CSVTGNYGYTF
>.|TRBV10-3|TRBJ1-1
CAISEDNRGGNTEAFF
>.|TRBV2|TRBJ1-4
CATHRELGEKLFF
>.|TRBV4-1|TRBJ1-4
CASSQRPDRLRTNEKLFF
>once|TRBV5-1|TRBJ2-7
CASSLIQGATYEQYF
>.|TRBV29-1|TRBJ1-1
CSVSRGGYAFF
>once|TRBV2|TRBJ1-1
CASSEARLRDTKNTEAFF
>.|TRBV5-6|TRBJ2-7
CASTRGAEYEQYF
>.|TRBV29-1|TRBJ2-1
CSVEEGAGAGYEQFF
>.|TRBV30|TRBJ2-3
CARHGTGSGLDTQYF
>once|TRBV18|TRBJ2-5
CASSPLSGETQYF